The subject of this entry is one T cell receptor beta chain. This clone was seen at least ten times. Its antigen has not been determined. No much larger clone exists at a distance of one base, and base qualities are not known. Explained via the paper, the time point label denotes: baseline before oral tofacitinib. Lesional scalp punch biopsies and peripheral blood were obtained from alopecia areata patients. After PBMCs were isolated by density centrifugation and stained for CD3, CD4 and CD8, a FACSAria was used to sort CD4+ and CD8+ T cells. The data belong to a study of CD8+ T cells in alopecia areata (dated by TCRdb to between 2017 and 2018). With respect to the entire study: Treated patients were enrolled in an open-label pilot trial of oral tofacitinib at 5 to 10 mg twice daily for moderate-to-severe alopecia areata. Tofacitinib was administered for 6 to 18 months, and 6 months of follow-up off drug were then conducted to assess delayed response and recurrence. The study used high-throughput TCRbeta sequencing to examine T cell clonal expansion in alopecia areata, in both the C3H/HeJ mouse model and human patients. On the human side, TCRbeta sequencing was run on scalp tissue and on sorted CD4+ and CD8+ peripheral blood T cells from healthy controls and from alopecia areata patients with either patchy or totalis/universalis disease. Biopsies were taken from tofacitinib-treated patients at baseline and at 4 and 24 weeks of treatment, and a later scalp biopsy was taken in several of the tofacitinib-treated patients. Scalp clonality was compared among normal scalp (n=4), patchy alopecia areata scalp (n=8), and alopecia totalis/universalis scalp (n=8). RNA was obtained with the PAXgene miRNA kit for fixed scalp, the miRNeasy kit for PBMCs, and the RNeasy kit for mouse skin. TCRbeta CDR3 regions were amplified by immunoSEQ multiplex PCR using 35 Vbeta forward and 13 Jbeta reverse primers. The investigation overall reported the following: Unlike mouse skin, which is dominated by gammadelta T cells, normal human skin has resident alphabeta T cells that are also sequenced, and this complicates analysis of the scalp TCR repertoire. Compared with normal scalp, lesional scalp had higher clonality and more expanded CD8+ clones, particularly in alopecia totalis/universalis, a pattern that suggests antigenic drive. Shared TCR sequences between patients were less evident than in mice, which may be partly attributable to HLA diversity in the patient population.

The library was prepared using the immunoSEQ multiplex PCR assay. RNA was extracted from all samples and reverse transcribed into cDNA as template for TCR sequencing. First-strand cDNA was synthesized using SuperScript III with a 2:1 mix of oligo-dT and random hexamers. A synthetic immune receptor repertoire was used to measure amplification bias, and any remaining bias was corrected computationally. The authors processed their data as follows. Raw reads were preprocessed to remove errors, and CDR3 was defined by IMGT conventions from the conserved cysteine to phenylalanine. Clonality was calculated as 1 minus Shannon entropy normalized by log2 of the number of productive unique TCRs. Scalp TCRbeta sequences were cross-referenced with sorted blood CD4 and CD8 repertoires so that the CD4 or CD8 identity of scalp clones could be inferred. Imported from immuneACCESS, the table was reduced by TCRdb to in-frame sequences with V and J called. These copies leave out some clones; in studies compared against another copy, an unresolved V gene accounts for under half, and the cause of the remainder is not known. V and J calls and clone size are copied from that table; D and trimming were computed from the DNA. This sample comprises under 250,000 clones, roughly 57% of them detected only once. Roughly 0.47% of the sample is in the top ten clones.

At the junction V is shortened by 2 bases and J by 4 bases, with 12 bases in between. The CDR3 covers 14 residues, taking in both the cysteine and the phenylalanine. The entry retains the CDR3 DNA only, 42 bases that are in frame from base 1. As encoded in the germline V gene, CDR1 is SNHLY while CDR2 is FYNNEI. The TCR was taken from a human donor with alopecia areata. The rearranged chain carries TRBV2 and TRBJ2-7; tentative D gene TRBD1, with 7 bases matching. Specimen: CD4+ T cells sorted from blood, collected at week 0. The CDR3 region: CASSEQGEVYEQYF. At the DNA level, the sequence is TGTGCCAGCAGTGAACAGGGGGAGGTATACGAGCAGTACTTC.